A single sample is the source of the 14 T cell receptor beta chains below, sequenced in a study of blood T cell repertoires in COVID-19. The repertoire was sequenced with immunoSEQ multiplex PCR; TCRdb's copy has only in-frame clones and lacks some. Here the sample spans 250,000 to 300,000 clones, 89% being singletons. The sequencing input was peripheral blood. The receptors originated from a woman aged 55-69 years with acute or convalescent COVID-19.

This clone has just one count. This chain uses TRBV27 with TRBJ1-5, with D maybe TRBD1 (6 bases). This CDR3 comprises 14 residues. Germline lookup yields CDR1 MNHEY and CDR2 SMNVEV (reference sequence). Between the trimmed V and J ends, which lost 6 bases and 2 bases, there was a span of 11 bases. The CDR3 DNA reads TGTGCCAGCAGCAAACAGGGAGGCAATCAGCCCCAGCATTTT. It is translated as CASSKQGGNQPQHF.

V gene TRBV29-1 combines with J gene TRBJ1-2; the D gene is possibly TRBD1 (5 bases). Deletions cut 5 bases from V and 2 bases from J, with 18 bases between. Germline-derived CDR1 and CDR2 are SQVTM and ANQGSEA. This CDR3 is 15 amino acids long. The CDR3 nucleotides are TGCAGCGTTCACCCTTGGGGGGATACCAACTATGGCTACACCTTC. Translating gives CSVHPWGDTNYGYTF.

The chain links TRBV9 to TRBJ1-1, with unresolved D. Between the trimmed V and J ends, which lost 0 bases and 1 base, there was a span of 7 bases. In germline, CDR1 is SGDLS, CDR2 YYNGEE. This CDR3 region has 14 residues. CDR3 loop: CASSVVQTNTEAFF. Written as DNA, the CDR3 is TGTGCCAGCAGCGTAGTACAGACGAACACTGAAGCTTTCTTT.

The CDR3 is CASSLEVIGEKLFF. CDR3 coding DNA: TGTGCCAGCAGCTTAGAAGTCATCGGGGAAAAACTGTTTTTT. The V gene is TRBV7-8, the J gene TRBJ1-4, with unresolved D. The length of the CDR3 is 14 residues. Trimming took 1 base from V and 8 from J, leaving 11 bases between them. Germline V gene sequence: CDR1 SGHVS, CDR2 FQNEAQ.

V and J are TRBV9 and TRBJ2-1; 11 positions agree with TRBD2. V was pared by 0 bases and J by 6 bases, with 11 bases of the junction left unmatched. The CDR3 contains 18 residues. Germline CDR1 is SGDLS and CDR2 is YYNGEE. The CDR3 DNA is TGTGCCAGCAGCGTAGCTTCGCACGGGACTAGCGGCCCCAATGAGCAGTTCTTC. The encoded protein is CASSVASHGTSGPNEQFF.

The chain couples TRBV25-1 to TRBJ1-2; D gene uncertain. Trimming removed 3 bases from V and 8 bases from J, with 13 bases in between. The CDR3 has 13 residues. Germline V gives CDR1 MGHDK, CDR2 SYGVNS. The DNA for the CDR3 is TGTGCCAGCAGTGATGTGGCGTTGGGCGGCTACACCTTC. Protein product: CASSDVALGGYTF.

This chain links TRBV20-1 with TRBJ1-5; TRBD1 is a possible D gene (6 bases). CDR1 and CDR2 from the germline V gene are DFQATT and SNEGSKA (reference sequence). The CDR3 runs to 13 residues. V was trimmed by 3 bases and J by 7 bases, leaving 13 bases between them. For the CDR3, the DNA is TGCAGTGCTAGTAGGGGGGGCCCCCAGCCCCAGCATTTT. Its translation is CSASRGGPQPQHF.

This clone was seen only once. CDR3 protein: CASSLGGEKAFF. CDR3 coding DNA: TGTGCCAGCAGCCTGGGGGGGGAGAAAGCTTTCTTT. The chain employs TRBV7-2 and TRBJ1-1, with D possibly matching TRBD1 (5 bases). Germline assignment: CDR1 SGHTA and CDR2 FQGNSA. V was shortened by 5 bases and J by 9 bases, with 13 bases between the two germline ends. CDR3 size: 12 residues.

The chain is built from TRBV27 and TRBJ2-7; 7 nucleotides agree with TRBD1. The trim removed 5 bases at V and 6 bases at J, leaving 7 bases unmatched. Germline V gene lookup returns CDR1 MNHEY and CDR2 SMNVEV (reference sequence). This CDR3 spans 13 amino acids. The DNA of the CDR3 is TGTGCCAGCAGTCACTCGACAGGGACCGAGCAGTACTTC. It specifies CASSHSTGTEQYF.

This chain connects TRBV6-2 or TRBV6-3 to TRBJ2-2; a weak D match, TRBD2 (6 bases). Germline values: CDR1 MNHEY, CDR2 SVGEGT. This CDR3 has 17 residues. The germline V and J ends were trimmed by 2 bases and 3 bases, with 16 bases remaining between them. CDR3 region: CASSYAQLAWDTGELFF. The CDR3, as DNA: TGTGCCAGCAGTTACGCCCAACTAGCTTGGGACACCGGGGAGCTGTTTTTT.

The V gene is TRBV5-1, the J gene TRBJ2-2, with 11 bases matching TRBD1. The length of the CDR3 is 15 residues. Losses at the gene ends were 2 bases for V and 7 bases for J; bases not matched to a gene: 4. Germline CDR1 SGHRS, CDR2 YFSETQ. The CDR3 DNA follows: TGCGCCAGCAGCTTATGGACAGGGGGCAACGGGGAGCTGTTTTTT. Its translation is CASSLWTGGNGELFF. Combining the CDR3 with reference TRBV5-1 and TRBJ2-2 gives the whole variable domain KAGVTQTPRYLIKTRGQQVTLSCSPISGHRSVSWYQQTPGQGLQFLFEYFSETQRNKGNFPGRFSGRQFSNSRSEMNVSTLELGDSALYLCASSLWTGGNGELFFGEGSRLTVL.

J is TRBJ2-5 and V is TRBV24-1, with TRBD1 matching over 7 bases. Germline-derived CDR1 and CDR2 are KGHDR and SFDVKD. The CDR3 has 17 residues. The junction had 10 bases not matched to a gene; V was cut back by 2 bases and J by 2 bases. CDR3 DNA: TGTGCCACCAGTGATTCCTTTACACAGACAGGGCAAGAGACCCAGTACTTC. It is translated as CATSDSFTQTGQETQYF.

Notes on this clone: Other DNA sequences in this specimen translate into the identical CDR3. The chain recombines TRBV27 with TRBJ1-5; 11 bases are a match to TRBD1. With 5 bases clipped from V and 4 bases from J, the junction kept 4 bases outside the gene matches. This CDR3 spans 15 amino acids. The germline V gene has CDR1 MNHEY and CDR2 SMNVEV (reference sequence). CDR3 DNA: TGTGCCAGCAGTCTCGGGACAGGGGGGAATCAGCCCCAGCATTTT. Protein: CASSLGTGGNQPQHF.

This chain connects TRBV28 to TRBJ1-4, with 7 bases that match TRBD1. The CDR3 is 15 residues long. Trimming took 2 bases from V and 1 from J; bases not matched to a gene: 1. CDR1 is MDHEN, CDR2 SYDVKM, per germline. This chain's CDR3 is CASSLRGRTNEKLFF. The CDR3 DNA is TGTGCCAGCAGTTTAAGGGGGCGAACTAATGAAAAACTGTTTTTT.